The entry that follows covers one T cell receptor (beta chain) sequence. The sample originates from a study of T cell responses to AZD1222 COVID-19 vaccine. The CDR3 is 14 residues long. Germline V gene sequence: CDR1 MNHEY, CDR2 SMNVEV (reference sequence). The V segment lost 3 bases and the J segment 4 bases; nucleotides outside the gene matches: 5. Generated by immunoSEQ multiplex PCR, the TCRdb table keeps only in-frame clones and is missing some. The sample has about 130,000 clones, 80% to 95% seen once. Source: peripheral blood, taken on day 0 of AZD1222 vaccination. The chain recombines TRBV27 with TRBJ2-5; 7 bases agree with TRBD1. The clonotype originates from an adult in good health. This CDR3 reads CASSFLDRPETQYF. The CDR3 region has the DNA TGTGCCAGCAGTTTTCTGGACAGGCCAGAGACCCAGTACTTC.